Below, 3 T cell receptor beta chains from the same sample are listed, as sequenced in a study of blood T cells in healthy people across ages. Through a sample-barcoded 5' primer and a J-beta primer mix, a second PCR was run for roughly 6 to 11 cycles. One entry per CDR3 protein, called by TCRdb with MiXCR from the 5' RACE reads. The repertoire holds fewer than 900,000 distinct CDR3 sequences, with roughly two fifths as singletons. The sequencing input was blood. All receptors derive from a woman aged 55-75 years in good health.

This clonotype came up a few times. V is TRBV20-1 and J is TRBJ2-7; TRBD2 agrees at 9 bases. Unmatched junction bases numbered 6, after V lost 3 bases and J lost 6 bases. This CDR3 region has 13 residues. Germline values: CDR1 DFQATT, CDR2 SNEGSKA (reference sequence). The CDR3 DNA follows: TGCAGTGCTAGTGGCGGGAGGGCCGGCGAGCAGTACTTC. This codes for CSASGGRAGEQYF.

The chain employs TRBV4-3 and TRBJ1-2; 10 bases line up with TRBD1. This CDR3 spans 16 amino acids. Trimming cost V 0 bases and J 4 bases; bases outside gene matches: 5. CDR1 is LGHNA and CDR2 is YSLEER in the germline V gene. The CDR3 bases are TGCGCCAGCAGCCAAGATTGGGACAGGGGCGCCTATGGCTACACCTTC. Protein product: CASSQDWDRGAYGYTF.

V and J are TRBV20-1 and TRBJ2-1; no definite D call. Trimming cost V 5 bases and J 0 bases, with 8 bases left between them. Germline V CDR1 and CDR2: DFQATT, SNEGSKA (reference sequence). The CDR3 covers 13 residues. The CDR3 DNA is TGCAGTGCTTTCCTACTCTCCTACAATGAGCAGTTCTTC. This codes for CSAFLLSYNEQFF.